A single sample gave rise to the 11 T cell receptor beta chains below, sequenced in a study of radiation and T cells in renal cell carcinoma. TCRdb's copy holds only in-frame clones and misses some; the assay was immunoSEQ multiplex PCR. The sample includes 45,000 to 65,000 clones, 60% to 85% seen only once; the top ten take less than 7.5%. Specified time point: baseline pretreatment blood. Treatment defined: 15 Gy SBRT to primary tumor, nephrectomy 4 weeks later. The specimen was blood, collected from a patient whose treatment included radiotherapy and nephrectomy. Receptors originate from a man aged 55 to 70 with renal cell carcinoma.

The chain is built from TRBV7-2 and TRBJ1-2, with D hard to call. This CDR3 region has 13 residues. The germline V gene has CDR1 SGHTA and CDR2 FQGNSA. Trimming took 2 bases from V and 3 from J, leaving 7 bases between them. CDR3 region: CASSLPQDYGYTF. The CDR3 DNA sequence: TGTGCCAGCAGCTTACCGCAGGACTATGGCTACACCTTC. Looking up the rest from reference TRBV7-2 and TRBJ1-2 gives the full variable domain: GAGVSQSPSNKVTEKGKDVELRCDPISGHTALYWYRQSLGQGLEFLIYFQGNSAPDKSGLPSDRFSAERTGGSVSTLTIQRTQQEDSAVYLCASSLPQDYGYTFGSGTRLTVV.

This chain connects TRBV27 to TRBJ1-5, with D perhaps TRBD1 (5 bases). Germline CDR1 is MNHEY and CDR2 is SMNVEV (reference sequence). V dropped 8 bases and J dropped 4 bases, with 12 bases sitting between them. The CDR3 runs to 13 residues. The CDR3 reads CASRREWNQPQHF. CDR3 bases: TGTGCCAGCCGCAGGGAGTGGAATCAGCCCCAGCATTTT.

The chain links TRBV27 to TRBJ2-7; 9 nucleotides line up with TRBD1. The V and J ends lost 5 bases and 2 bases, in that order; junction bases with no gene match: 4. The CDR3 has 14 residues. The germline V gene has CDR1 MNHEY and CDR2 SMNVEV (reference sequence). CDR3 DNA: TGTGCCAGCAGTGCAAGGACAGGGGCCTACGAGCAGTACTTC. Its protein is CASSARTGAYEQYF.

The chain couples TRBV6-1 to TRBJ1-6; D uncertain. Trimming left V 1 base short and J 7 bases short, with 5 bases between. This CDR3 has 13 amino acids. CDR1 and CDR2 (germline): MNHNS, SASEGT. As DNA, the CDR3 is TGTGCCAGCAGTGAAGTGTGGAATTCACCCCTCCACTTT. Amino acids: CASSEVWNSPLHF.

This clone was counted many times. The chain recombines TRBV7-9 with TRBJ1-6; no definite D call. The CDR3 sequence is 16 residues long. The ends were cut back, 2 bases at V and 8 bases at J, with 16 bases in the middle. Looked up from germline, CDR1 is SEHNR and CDR2 is FQNEAQ (reference sequence). DNA of the CDR3: TGTGCCAGCAGCTTAATGGGAGGAGTTGCCTATTCACCCCTCCACTTT. Translation: CASSLMGGVAYSPLHF.

V and J are TRBV6-1 and TRBJ2-2; TRBD2 matches 14 bases. In germline, CDR1 is MNHNS, CDR2 SASEGT. CDR3 length: 17 amino acids. Trimming at V came to 3 bases and at J to 6 bases, leaving 6 bases not matched to a gene. As DNA, the CDR3 is TGTGCCAGCAGTGAGATGGGGACTAGCGGGAGAGCCGGGGAGCTGTTTTTT. Its protein is CASSEMGTSGRAGELFF.

This clone was recorded once. The CDR3 is CASSVGPSASEQYF. The CDR3, as DNA: TGTGCCAGCAGCGTTGGACCCTCGGCCTCCGAGCAGTACTTC. The J gene is TRBJ2-7, the V gene TRBV9, with D unclear. V was pared by 2 bases and J by 6 bases, with 15 bases between. The CDR3 runs 14 residues. From germline, CDR1 is SGDLS and CDR2 YYNGEE.

The chain employs TRBV30 and TRBJ1-2, with a possible D match to TRBD1 (6 bases). The CDR3 totals 14 residues. The V end lost 1 base, the J end lost 2 bases, and 11 bases lay between the germline ends. Germline loops: CDR1 GTSNPN, CDR2 SVGIG (reference sequence). CDR3 protein: CAWSEDRLNYGYTF. CDR3 nucleotide sequence: TGTGCCTGGAGTGAGGACAGATTGAACTATGGCTACACCTTC.

V and J are TRBV7-9 and TRBJ1-4; perhaps TRBD1 as D (5 bases). Germline V CDR1 and CDR2: SEHNR, FQNEAQ (reference sequence). The germline V and J ends were trimmed by 1 base and 4 bases, with 16 bases remaining between them. This CDR3 has 17 residues. The CDR3 is CASSLDTVGRNNEKLFF. CDR3 nucleotide sequence: TGTGCCAGCAGCTTAGATACGGTGGGGCGGAATAATGAAAAACTGTTTTTT.

This clone came up a few times. The V gene is TRBV19, the J gene TRBJ2-2, with 7 bases fitting TRBD2. The CDR3 sequence is 15 residues long. J gave up 3 bases and V 9 bases, and 10 bases lay outside the gene matches. The germline V gene encodes CDR1 LNHDA and CDR2 SQIVND (reference sequence). CDR3: CASREAGDHTGELFF. As DNA, the CDR3 is TGTGCCAGCCGGGAGGCGGGGGACCACACCGGGGAGCTGTTTTTT.

V usage is TRBV14 and J usage is TRBJ1-6; D perhaps matches TRBD1 (5 bases). CDR3 length: 12 amino acids. Trimming took 0 bases from V and 16 from J, leaving 10 bases between them. The germline gives CDR1 SGHDN, CDR2 FVKESK. The CDR3 DNA reads as TGTGCCAGCAGCCAAGATCGGACAATACTCCACTTT. This translates into CASSQDRTILHF. Filled out from reference TRBV14 and TRBJ1-6, the complete variable domain reads EAGVTQFPSHSVIEKGQTVTLRCDPISGHDNLYWYRRVMGKEIKFLLHFVKESKQDESGMPNNRFLAERTGGTYSTLKVQPAELEDSGVYFCASSQDRTILHFGNGTRLTVT.